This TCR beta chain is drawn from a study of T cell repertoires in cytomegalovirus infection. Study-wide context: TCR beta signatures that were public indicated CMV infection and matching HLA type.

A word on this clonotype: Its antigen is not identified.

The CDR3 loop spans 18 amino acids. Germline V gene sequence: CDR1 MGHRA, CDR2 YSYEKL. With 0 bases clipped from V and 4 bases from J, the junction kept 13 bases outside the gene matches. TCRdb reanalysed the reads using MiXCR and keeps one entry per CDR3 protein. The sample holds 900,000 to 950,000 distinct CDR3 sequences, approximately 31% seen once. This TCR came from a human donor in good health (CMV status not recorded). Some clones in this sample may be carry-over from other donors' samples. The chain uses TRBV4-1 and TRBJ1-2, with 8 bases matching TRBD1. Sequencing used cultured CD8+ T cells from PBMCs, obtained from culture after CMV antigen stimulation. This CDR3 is CASSQDRGRGPLSYGYTF. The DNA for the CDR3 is TGCGCCAGCAGCCAAGATCGGGGCAGGGGGCCACTCTCCTATGGCTACACCTTC.